These 14 T cell receptor beta chains came from one sample sequenced in a study of siplizumab effects on memory and regulatory T cells. The repertoire was sequenced with immunoSEQ multiplex PCR; TCRdb's copy has only in-frame clones and lacks some. The table lists over 100,000 clones, just over 90% of them singletons, with approximately 0.75% in the top ten. The specimen sequenced was Tregs sorted from blood. The receptors come from a human donor in good health.

About this clone itself: The sample carries other DNA sequences with the same CDR3. The rearrangement links TRBV18 to TRBJ2-7; D unclear. CDR3 length equals 11 residues. V was shortened by 3 bases and J by 7 bases, with 7 bases between the two germline ends. The germline gives CDR1 KGHSH, CDR2 LQKENI. The CDR3 DNA reads as TGTGCCAGCTCACCCGGTGGGGAGCAGTACTTC. It specifies CASSPGGEQYF.

The V and J genes are TRBV5-1 and TRBJ2-7, with a weak D call TRBD1 (6 bases). The germline V gene has CDR1 SGHRS and CDR2 YFSETQ. The CDR3 is 13 residues long. V lost 4 bases and J lost 2, with 10 bases in between. CDR3 DNA: TGCGCCAGCAGCAGGACAGTAACCTACGAGCAGTACTTC. It codes for CASSRTVTYEQYF.

V gene TRBV11-2 combines with J gene TRBJ2-1; D is possibly TRBD2 (5 bases). The V end was cut by 1 base, the J end by 4 bases, with 11 bases between. CDR1 is SGHAT, CDR2 FQNNGV, per germline. The CDR3 totals 15 residues. This CDR3 reads CASSLGTGYYNEQFF. CDR3 sequence (DNA): TGTGCCAGCAGCTTAGGGACGGGATATTACAATGAGCAGTTCTTC.

This chain links TRBV19 with TRBJ2-6, with 11 positions matching TRBD1. Germline CDR1 and CDR2: LNHDA and SQIVND (reference sequence). This CDR3 has 18 residues. J lost 0 bases, V lost 6 bases, and 7 bases had no gene match. CDR3 coding DNA: TGTGCCAGTAGGCGAACCGGGACAGGGGGCTCTGGGGCCAACGTCCTGACTTTC. It encodes CASRRTGTGGSGANVLTF.

The V and J genes are TRBV4-1 and TRBJ1-2; 7 bases fit TRBD1. V was clipped by 4 bases and J by 3 bases; unmatched bases: 5. The CDR3 totals 14 residues. Germline-derived CDR1 and CDR2 are MGHRA and YSYEKL. The CDR3 region is CASSPQQGYYGYTF. The CDR3 bases are TGCGCCAGCAGCCCTCAACAGGGGTACTATGGCTACACCTTC.

Here the CDR3 reads CAIGSGDRGETQYF. The CDR3 DNA reads TGTGCCATCGGGTCCGGGGACAGGGGTGAGACCCAGTACTTC. This rearrangement joins TRBV10-3 to TRBJ2-5, with 10 positions matching TRBD1. Germline CDR1 ENHRY, CDR2 SYGVKD. The CDR3 spans 14 residues. V lost 8 bases and J lost 5; bases outside the gene matches: 8.

The gene calls are TRBV7-9 and TRBJ2-3, with 7 bases fitting TRBD2. The CDR3 consists of 16 residues. With V trimmed by 0 bases and J by 1 base, 4 bases remained unmatched. In germline, CDR1 is SEHNR, CDR2 FQNEAQ (reference sequence). The CDR3 DNA reads TGTGCCAGCAGCTTAGCGGGCGGGGGAGGCACAGATACGCAGTATTTT. This translates into CASSLAGGGGTDTQYF. Combining the CDR3 with reference TRBV7-9 and TRBJ2-3 gives the whole variable domain DTGVSQNPRHKITKRGQNVTFRCDPISEHNRLYWYRQTLGQGPEFLTYFQNEAQLEKSRLLSDRFSAERPKGSFSTLEIQRTEQGDSAMYLCASSLAGGGGTDTQYFGPGTRLTVL.

This rearrangement joins TRBV10-2 to TRBJ2-1, with 7 bases fitting TRBD2. J lost 0 bases, V lost 0 bases, and 2 bases had no gene match. This CDR3 region has 16 residues. Germline V gene sequence: CDR1 WSHSY, CDR2 SAAADI. CDR3 DNA sequence: TGCGCCAGCAGTGAGTCAGGCGGGAGCTCCTACAATGAGCAGTTCTTC. This translates into CASSESGGSSYNEQFF.

The chain recombines TRBV25-1 with TRBJ2-6, with 8 bases matching TRBD2. The CDR3 is 17 residues long. The V segment lost 6 bases and the J segment 0 bases; nucleotides outside the gene matches: 7. The germline gives CDR1 MGHDK, CDR2 SYGVNS. CDR3 loop: CASRRTSGNSGANVLTF. CDR3 bases: TGTGCCAGCAGGCGCACTAGCGGCAACTCTGGGGCCAACGTCCTGACTTTC.

This clone was recorded once. V usage is TRBV12-5 and J usage is TRBJ2-2, with 12 bases aligning to TRBD2. The CDR3 sequence is 14 residues long. The germline gives CDR1 LGHNT, CDR2 FRNRAP. The V and J ends lost 5 bases and 9 bases, in that order; junction bases with no gene match: 4. In nucleotides, the CDR3 is TGTGCTAGTGGTCCTAGCGGGGGGGCAAGGGAGCTGTTTTTT. Its protein is CASGPSGGARELFF.

V is TRBV5-1 and J is TRBJ1-2; 10 bases line up with TRBD1. The CDR3 sequence is 19 residues long. V trimming: 2 bases; J trimming: 0 bases; junction bases outside the gene matches: 13. Per germline, CDR1 SGHRS and CDR2 YFSETQ. The CDR3 loop is CASSFGVWGQGSPNYGYTF. CDR3 sequence (DNA): TGCGCCAGCAGCTTCGGTGTATGGGGACAGGGGTCCCCTAACTATGGCTACACCTTC.

The CDR3 bases are TGTGCCAGCAGCCCAGACAGAGGGGATAGCGGGAGTCGGTACGAGCAGTACTTC. Translated, it gives CASSPDRGDSGSRYEQYF. V usage is TRBV13 and J usage is TRBJ2-7, with TRBD2 matching 9 bases. CDR1 and CDR2 from the germline V gene are PRHDT and FYEKMQ (reference sequence). The CDR3 runs to 18 residues. V lost 5 bases, J lost 4 bases, and 18 bases stayed unmatched.

The chain has TRBV7-2 and TRBJ1-2; D remains ambiguous. Germline values: CDR1 SGHTA, CDR2 FQGNSA. The V and J ends lost 4 bases and 0 bases respectively, with 6 bases between them. The CDR3 covers 13 residues. CDR3 loop: CASSSQANYGYTF. CDR3 DNA sequence: TGTGCCAGCAGCTCCCAGGCTAACTATGGCTACACCTTC. Filled out from reference TRBV7-2 and TRBJ1-2, the complete variable domain reads GAGVSQSPSNKVTEKGKDVELRCDPISGHTALYWYRQSLGQGLEFLIYFQGNSAPDKSGLPSDRFSAERTGGSVSTLTIQRTQQEDSAVYLCASSSQANYGYTFGSGTRLTVV.

This chain connects TRBV18 to TRBJ2-7, with 9 bases lining up with TRBD1. V shed 1 base and J 3 bases; nucleotides not matched to a gene: 4. Germline V gives CDR1 KGHSH, CDR2 LQKENI. CDR3 size: 15 residues. The CDR3 protein is CASSPLGQGIYEQYF. In nucleotides, the CDR3 is TGTGCCAGCTCACCACTCGGACAGGGGATCTACGAGCAGTACTTC.